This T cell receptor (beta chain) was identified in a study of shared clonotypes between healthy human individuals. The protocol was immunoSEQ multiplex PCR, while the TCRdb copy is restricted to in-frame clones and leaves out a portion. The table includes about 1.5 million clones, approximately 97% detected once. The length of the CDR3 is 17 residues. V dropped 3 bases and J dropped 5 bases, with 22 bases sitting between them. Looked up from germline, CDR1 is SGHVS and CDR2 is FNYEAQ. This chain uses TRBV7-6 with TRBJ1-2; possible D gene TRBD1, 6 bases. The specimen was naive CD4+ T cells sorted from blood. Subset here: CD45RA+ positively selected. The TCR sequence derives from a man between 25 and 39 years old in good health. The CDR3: CASSLLTGGTVLYGYTF. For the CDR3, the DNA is TGTGCCAGCAGCTTGTTGACAGGAGGTACCGTTCTGTATGGCTACACCTTC.